This T cell receptor beta chain comes out of a study of T cells in Graves' hyperthyroidism and ophthalmopathy. Looking at the study overall: At the time of initial diagnosis and before any treatment, peripheral blood was collected. Study findings and constraints: Before onset, ophthalmopathy was predicted by the model a median about 6.2 months earlier.

CDR1 MNHEY and CDR2 SVGAGI come from the germline V gene. This CDR3 spans 14 amino acids. The V gene lost 0 bases and the J gene lost 4 bases, with 10 bases spanning the gap. Many counts were recorded for this clonotype. Its target is unknown. The source material, RNA transcripts, was used to amplify TCR beta CDR3 regions. HTBI primers were used for first-round RT-PCR of the TCR CDR3. TCRdb re-called the multiplex PCR reads through MiXCR, storing one row per CDR3 protein. The data contain about 620,000 distinct CDR3 sequences, around 16% of them seen just once; the ten biggest clones take up around 4%. This sample holds PBMCs from less than 11 ml fresh peripheral blood.

The material sequenced was blood. The chain combines TRBV6-5 with TRBJ2-7; D is unresolved. The TCR was taken from a woman under 40 with Graves' hyperthyroidism. This CDR3 is CASSYSRNPYEQYF. The CDR3 nucleotides read TGTGCCAGCAGTTACTCCAGAAATCCATACGAGCAGTACTTC.